One and the same sample provided the 25 T cell receptor beta chains below, sequenced in a study of cytomegalovirus exposure and HLA in healthy donors. PCR amplification relied on 60 Vbeta primers (plus 13 Jbeta primers). Method: immunoSEQ multiplex PCR; TCRdb's copy keeps in-frame clones and lacks some. The table records more than 95,000 clones, 75% of them present only once. The sample was PBMCs. These receptors were obtained from a man aged 40-55 years in good health and CMV-seronegative.

This clone is a singleton in its sample. V and J are TRBV10-3 and TRBJ2-7; D possibly corresponds to TRBD1 (5 bases). Germline values: CDR1 ENHRY, CDR2 SYGVKD. V was clipped by 6 bases and J by 2 bases, with 17 bases between them. The CDR3 runs 15 residues. CDR3 sequence (DNA): TGTGCCATCAGCCCCATTGTAGGGGTCCCCTACGAGCAGTACTTC. Translation gives CAISPIVGVPYEQYF.

The genes are TRBV6-1 and TRBJ2-7; no firm D call. This CDR3 has 11 amino acids. CDR1 is MNHNS, CDR2 SASEGT, per germline. Trimming took off 8 bases at V and 4 bases at J, with 9 bases between the two ends. The CDR3 sequence is CASYYGYEQYF. CDR3 DNA: TGTGCCAGCTACTATGGGTACGAGCAGTACTTC.

The V and J genes are TRBV10-3 and TRBJ2-1; 7 bases map to TRBD2. The CDR3 contains 14 residues. Germline V lookup: CDR1 ENHRY, CDR2 SYGVKD. With V trimmed by 7 bases and J by 2 bases, 5 bases remained unmatched. CDR3 residues: CAIIRLAPYNEQFF. In nucleotides, the CDR3 is TGTGCCATCATTCGACTAGCCCCCTACAATGAGCAGTTCTTC.

CDR3 sequence: CASSEGTALSWFAEQYF. The CDR3 DNA sequence: TGTGCCAGCAGTGAAGGGACTGCGCTCAGCTGGTTCGCCGAGCAGTACTTC. The chain couples TRBV6-1 to TRBJ2-7, with D perhaps TRBD2 (5 bases). The germline V and J ends were trimmed by 1 base and 6 bases, with 22 bases remaining between them. Germline values: CDR1 MNHNS, CDR2 SASEGT. The CDR3 runs to 17 residues.

In DNA, the CDR3 is TGTGCCAGCAGTCCCAGGGGCCCAACCTACAATGAGCAGTTCTTC. Translating it yields CASSPRGPTYNEQFF. The chain is built from TRBV11-3 and TRBJ2-1; D perhaps matches TRBD1 (6 bases). The CDR3 totals 15 residues. Germline loops: CDR1 SGHNT, CDR2 YENEEA. Trimming cost V 6 bases and J 2 bases, with 14 bases left between them. The full variable domain, in which reference TRBV11-3 and TRBJ2-1 provide the parts outside the CDR3, is EAGVVQSPRYKIIEKKQPVAFWCNPISGHNTLYWYLQNLGQGPELLIRYENEEAVDDSQLPKDRFSAERLKGVDSTLKIQPAELGDSAVYLCASSPRGPTYNEQFFGPGTRLTVL.

The CDR3 here is CASSPPGGSGRETGELFF. The CDR3 coding sequence is TGTGCCAGCAGCCCCCCCGGGGGATCCGGGAGGGAGACCGGGGAGCTGTTTTTT. This rearrangement joins TRBV7-6 to TRBJ2-2, with 8 bases fitting TRBD2. There are 18 residues in the CDR3. V trimming: 5 bases; J trimming: 5 bases; junction bases outside the gene matches: 16. The germline CDR1 and CDR2 sequences are SGHVS and FNYEAQ.

V and J are TRBV2 and TRBJ2-3; 7 bases are shared with TRBD1. The CDR3 has 15 amino acids. J lost 1 base, V lost 6 bases, and 7 bases had no gene match. Germline loops: CDR1 SNHLY, CDR2 FYNNEI. The CDR3 loop reads CASRLTGFGTDTQYF. Here the CDR3 DNA reads TGTGCCAGCAGGCTGACAGGGTTCGGCACAGATACGCAGTATTTT.

The sample holds a few counts of this clone. The chain links TRBV28 to TRBJ1-6; 10 bases are a match to TRBD1. Germline V gene lookup returns CDR1 MDHEN and CDR2 SYDVKM. Losses at the gene ends were 4 bases for V and 9 bases for J; bases not matched to a gene: 9. The CDR3 extends over 16 amino acids. CDR3 amino acids: CASSSLGQGSTSPLHF. The CDR3 DNA is TGTGCCAGCAGTTCGTTGGGACAGGGGAGTACTTCACCCCTCCACTTT.

This clone was detected a few times. The gene calls are TRBV6-5 and TRBJ1-2; TRBD1 might be the D (6 bases). The CDR3 has 12 residues. Trimming removed 0 bases from V and 11 bases from J, with 10 bases in between. Looked up from germline, CDR1 is MNHEY and CDR2 is SVGAGI. The CDR3 nucleotides read TGTGCCAGCAGTTACTCCGGACAGAAATACACCTTC. The encoded protein is CASSYSGQKYTF.

The chain is built from TRBV7-2 and TRBJ1-2; no firm D call. V shed 4 bases and J shed 4 bases, with 10 bases lying between them. The CDR3 has 13 residues. CDR1 and CDR2 (germline): SGHTA, FQGNSA. CDR3 sequence (DNA): TGTGCCAGCAGCTCCCCGGGTGGCTATGGCTACACCTTC. The encoded protein is CASSSPGGYGYTF.

The rearrangement joins TRBV5-1 to TRBJ2-7; D might be TRBD1 (6 bases). V lost 4 bases and J 0 bases, leaving 11 bases between the germline ends. The CDR3 is 14 amino acids. CDR1 is SGHRS and CDR2 is YFSETQ in the germline V gene. For the CDR3, the DNA is TGCGCCAGCAGCCCGACAGGCAACTCCTACGAGCAGTACTTC. Protein sequence: CASSPTGNSYEQYF.

The J gene is TRBJ1-1, the V gene TRBV5-6, with TRBD1 as a possible D gene (6 bases). Trimming removed 0 bases at V and 4 bases at J, with 13 bases between. This CDR3 comprises 15 residues. CDR1 and CDR2 from the germline V gene are SGHDT and YYEEEE. CDR3 nucleotides: TGTGCCAGCAGCTTGGCCAGGGGACATGCCACTGAAGCTTTCTTT. It yields the protein CASSLARGHATEAFF.

This clone was recorded once. The chain couples TRBV27 to TRBJ2-1, with a tentative D call TRBD2 (6 bases). The CDR3 is 13 amino acids. Trimming took off 8 bases at V and 5 bases at J, with 13 bases between the two ends. Germline CDR1 and CDR2: MNHEY and SMNVEV (reference sequence). The CDR3 region is CASRGEDHNEQFF. Here the CDR3 DNA reads TGTGCCAGCCGCGGGGAGGACCACAATGAGCAGTTCTTC.

The chain combines TRBV7-9 with TRBJ2-7; 8 bases are a match to TRBD1. In germline, CDR1 is SEHNR, CDR2 FQNEAQ (reference sequence). V trimming: 1 base; J trimming: 6 bases; junction bases outside the gene matches: 14. The CDR3 sequence is 17 residues long. CDR3 nucleotides: TGTGCCAGCAGCTTAGGGACAGGGCCAATCCTTGGGGGCGAGCAGTACTTC. Translation: CASSLGTGPILGGEQYF.

The rearrangement links TRBV2 to TRBJ1-2; D possibly corresponds to TRBD1 (6 bases). The V gene lost 4 bases and the J gene lost 4 bases, with 16 bases spanning the gap. The CDR3 is made up of 15 amino acids. Germline values: CDR1 SNHLY, CDR2 FYNNEI. CDR3 in amino acids: CASSGQGLLGYGYTF. The CDR3 region has the DNA TGTGCCAGCAGTGGTCAGGGGCTCCTTGGCTATGGCTACACCTTC.

This clone was detected once. The chain recombines TRBV28 with TRBJ1-4; weak D call: TRBD1 (6 bases). The CDR3 is made up of 17 amino acids. Between the trimmed V and J ends, which lost 4 bases and 3 bases, there was a span of 18 bases. CDR1 and CDR2 from the germline V gene are MDHEN and SYDVKM. The CDR3: CASSSTGILPSNEKLFF. In DNA, the CDR3 is TGTGCCAGCAGTTCAACAGGGATACTTCCCTCTAATGAAAAACTGTTTTTT.

This chain connects TRBV13 to TRBJ1-4; 8 nucleotides match TRBD1. CDR1 is PRHDT, CDR2 FYEKMQ, per germline (reference sequence). V shed 1 base, J shed 10 bases, and the junction held 11 bases outside the gene matches. CDR3 length: 16 residues. As DNA, the CDR3 is TGTGCCAGCAGCTTAGATGGGACAGGCAAACAGGGAAAACTGTTTTTT. Translating gives CASSLDGTGKQGKLFF. Combining the CDR3 with reference TRBV13 and TRBJ1-4 gives the whole variable domain AAGVIQSPRHLIKEKRETATLKCYPIPRHDTVYWYQQGPGQDPQFLISFYEKMQSDKGSIPDRFSAQQFSDYHSELNMSSLELGDSALYFCASSLDGTGKQGKLFFGSGTQLSVL.

This chain uses TRBV19 with TRBJ2-1; 7 bases map to TRBD1. J lost 7 bases, V lost 3 bases, and 3 bases had no gene match. The germline gives CDR1 LNHDA, CDR2 SQIVND (reference sequence). The CDR3 is 13 residues long. The CDR3 region has the DNA TGTGCCAGTAGTATGGGACAGAGTAATGAGCAGTTCTTC. It codes for CASSMGQSNEQFF.

CDR3 coding DNA: TGCGCCAGCAGCCCAACTGGACAGGGGGCAAGGGAGCAGTACTTC. It is translated as CASSPTGQGAREQYF. The rearrangement joins TRBV4-1 to TRBJ2-7; TRBD1 agrees at 11 bases. Unmatched junction bases numbered 9, after V lost 4 bases and J lost 7 bases. Germline CDR1 is MGHRA and CDR2 is YSYEKL. The CDR3 length is 15 residues.

The rearrangement links TRBV5-5 to TRBJ1-2, with TRBD1 identical over 7 bases. V shed 1 base, J shed 4 bases, and the junction held 10 bases outside the gene matches. Germline V gives CDR1 SGHKS, CDR2 YYEKEE (reference sequence). The CDR3 contains 16 residues. The CDR3 DNA is TGTGCCAGCAGCTTGAGCAGGGGGATTATCAGCTATGGCTACACCTTC. It translates to CASSLSRGIISYGYTF.

The chain links TRBV9 to TRBJ2-7; 9 bases align to TRBD1. CDR1 and CDR2 (germline): SGDLS, YYNGEE. J gave up 1 base and V 4 bases, and 6 bases lay outside the gene matches. CDR3 length: 15 residues. CDR3 residues: CASSNAGTGSYEQYF. The CDR3 DNA reads TGTGCCAGCAGCAACGCCGGGACAGGGTCCTACGAGCAGTACTTC.

The chain is built from TRBV10-3 and TRBJ2-5; 8 positions match TRBD2. Germline loops: CDR1 ENHRY, CDR2 SYGVKD. Losses at the gene ends were 0 bases for V and 7 bases for J; bases not matched to a gene: 7. This CDR3 is built from 15 residues. This chain's CDR3 is CAISESAGGLVTQYF. CDR3 in DNA: TGTGCCATCAGTGAGTCGGCGGGGGGACTGGTGACCCAGTACTTC.

The chain couples TRBV19 to TRBJ1-5; 10 bases are shared with TRBD1. CDR3 length: 20 residues. Trimming removed 5 bases from V and 5 bases from J; junction bases left unmatched: 21. From germline, CDR1 is LNHDA and CDR2 SQIVND (reference sequence). The CDR3 DNA reads as TGTGCCAGTAGTTTTCTTCGATTCCTCGACAGGGGGCTTCTGCATCAGCCCCAGCATTTT. It specifies CASSFLRFLDRGLLHQPQHF.

The chain combines TRBV7-9 with TRBJ1-3, with a weak D call TRBD1 (5 bases). V dropped 5 bases and J dropped 6 bases, with 17 bases sitting between them. CDR3 length equals 15 residues. Germline CDR1 reads SEHNR; CDR2 reads FQNEAQ (reference sequence). In DNA form, the CDR3 reads TGTGCCAGCAGCACCCGAAACCCAGGGATAAACACCATATATTTT. Translation gives CASSTRNPGINTIYF.

The rearrangement uses TRBV27 and TRBJ2-5; 7 nucleotides agree with TRBD2. The CDR3 sequence is 15 residues long. Germline CDR1 MNHEY, CDR2 SMNVEV (reference sequence). Trimming cost V 5 bases and J 0 bases; bases outside gene matches: 6. The CDR3 DNA is TGTGCCAGCAGTCCCGGACTAGGGGACCAAGAGACCCAGTACTTC. Translation: CASSPGLGDQETQYF.